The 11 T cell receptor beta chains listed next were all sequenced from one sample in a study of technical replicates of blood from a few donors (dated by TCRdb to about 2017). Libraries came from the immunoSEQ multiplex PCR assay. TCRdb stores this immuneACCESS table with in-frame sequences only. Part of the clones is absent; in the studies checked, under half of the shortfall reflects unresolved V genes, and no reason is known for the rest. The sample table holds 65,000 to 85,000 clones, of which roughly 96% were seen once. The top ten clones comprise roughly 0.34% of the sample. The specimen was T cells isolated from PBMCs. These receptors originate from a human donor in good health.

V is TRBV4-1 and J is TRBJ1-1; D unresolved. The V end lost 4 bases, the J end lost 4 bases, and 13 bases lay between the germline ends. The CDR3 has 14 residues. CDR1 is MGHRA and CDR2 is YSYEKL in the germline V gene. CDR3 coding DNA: TGCGCCAGCAGCCCCATCCTAGCCTCCACTGAAGCTTTCTTT. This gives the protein CASSPILASTEAFF.

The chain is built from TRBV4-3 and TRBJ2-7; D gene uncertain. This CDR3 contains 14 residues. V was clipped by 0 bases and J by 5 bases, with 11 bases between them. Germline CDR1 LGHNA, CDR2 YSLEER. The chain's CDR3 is CASSQDGPRDEQYF. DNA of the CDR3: TGCGCCAGCAGCCAAGATGGTCCTCGGGACGAGCAGTACTTC.

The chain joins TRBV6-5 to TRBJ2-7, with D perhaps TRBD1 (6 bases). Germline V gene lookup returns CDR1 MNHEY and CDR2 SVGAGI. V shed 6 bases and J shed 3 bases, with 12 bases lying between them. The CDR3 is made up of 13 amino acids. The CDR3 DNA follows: TGTGCCAGCAGACCCGGGACACTCTACGAGCAGTACTTC. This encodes CASRPGTLYEQYF.

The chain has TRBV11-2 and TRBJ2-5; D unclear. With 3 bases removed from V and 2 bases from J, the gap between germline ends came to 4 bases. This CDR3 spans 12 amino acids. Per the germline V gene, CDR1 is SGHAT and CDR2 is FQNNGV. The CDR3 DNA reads TGTGCCAGCAGCTTCAATCAAGAGACCCAGTACTTC. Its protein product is CASSFNQETQYF.

The CDR3: CASSVGQGVMNEQFF. The CDR3 nucleotides read TGTGCCAGCAGCGTAGGGCAGGGGGTTATGAATGAGCAGTTCTTC. V and J are TRBV9 and TRBJ2-1, with TRBD1 matching over 7 bases. This CDR3 has 15 residues. The trim removed 0 bases at V and 7 bases at J, leaving 7 bases unmatched. Germline lookup yields CDR1 SGDLS and CDR2 YYNGEE.

In nucleotides, the CDR3 is TGTGCCAGCAGTCTGGGGACAGTCAATGAGCAGTTCTTC. Its translation is CASSLGTVNEQFF. This chain uses TRBV6-5 with TRBJ2-1; 7 bases agree with TRBD1. Germline-derived CDR1 and CDR2 are MNHEY and SVGAGI. This CDR3 is built from 13 residues. V was clipped by 5 bases and J by 6 bases; unmatched bases: 4.

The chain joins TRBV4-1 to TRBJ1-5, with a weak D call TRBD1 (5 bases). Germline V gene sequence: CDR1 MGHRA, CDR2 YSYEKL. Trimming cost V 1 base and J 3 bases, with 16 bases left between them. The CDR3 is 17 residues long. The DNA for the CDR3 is TGCGCCAGCAGCCAAGCCTTTCTCGGGGACTCCAATCAGCCCCAGCATTTT. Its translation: CASSQAFLGDSNQPQHF.

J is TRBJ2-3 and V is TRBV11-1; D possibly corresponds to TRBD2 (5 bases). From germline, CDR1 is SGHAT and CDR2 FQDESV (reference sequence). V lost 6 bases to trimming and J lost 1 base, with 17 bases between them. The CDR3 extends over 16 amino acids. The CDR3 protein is CASRHSRGPGTDTQYF. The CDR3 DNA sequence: TGTGCCAGCAGACATAGCCGGGGTCCGGGCACAGATACGCAGTATTTT.

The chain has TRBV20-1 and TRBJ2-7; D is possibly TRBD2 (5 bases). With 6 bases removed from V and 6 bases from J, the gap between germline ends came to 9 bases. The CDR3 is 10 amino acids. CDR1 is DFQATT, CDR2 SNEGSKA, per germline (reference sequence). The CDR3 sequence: CSAQLGEQYF. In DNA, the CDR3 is TGCAGTGCGCAACTAGGCGAGCAGTACTTC.

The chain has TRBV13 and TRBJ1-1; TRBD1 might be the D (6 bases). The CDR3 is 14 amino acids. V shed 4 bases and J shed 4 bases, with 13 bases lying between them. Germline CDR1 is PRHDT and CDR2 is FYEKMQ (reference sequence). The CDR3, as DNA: TGTGCCAGCAGCTCCGAAACAGGGACCACTGAAGCTTTCTTT. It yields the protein CASSSETGTTEAFF.

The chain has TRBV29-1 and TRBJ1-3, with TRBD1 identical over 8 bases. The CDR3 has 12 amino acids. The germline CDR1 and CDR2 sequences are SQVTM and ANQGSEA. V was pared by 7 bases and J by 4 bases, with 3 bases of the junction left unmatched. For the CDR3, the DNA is TGCAGCGGGAGGACAGGGGGAAACACCATATATTTT. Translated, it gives CSGRTGGNTIYF.